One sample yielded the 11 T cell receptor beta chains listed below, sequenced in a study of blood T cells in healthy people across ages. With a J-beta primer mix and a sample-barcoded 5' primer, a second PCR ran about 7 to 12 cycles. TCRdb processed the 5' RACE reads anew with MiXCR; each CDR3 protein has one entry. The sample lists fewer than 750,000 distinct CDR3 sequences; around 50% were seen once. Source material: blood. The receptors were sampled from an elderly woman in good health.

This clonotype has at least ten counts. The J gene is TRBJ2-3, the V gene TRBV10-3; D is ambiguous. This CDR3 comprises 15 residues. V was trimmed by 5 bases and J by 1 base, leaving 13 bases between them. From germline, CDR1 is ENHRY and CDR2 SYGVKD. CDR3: CAISSISRGTDTQYF. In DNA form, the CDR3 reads TGTGCCATCAGTTCCATTAGTCGTGGCACAGATACGCAGTATTTT.

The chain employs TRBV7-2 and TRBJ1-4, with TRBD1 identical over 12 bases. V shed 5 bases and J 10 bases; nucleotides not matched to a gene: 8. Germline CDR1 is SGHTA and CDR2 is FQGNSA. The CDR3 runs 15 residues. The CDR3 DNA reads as TGTGCCAGCAGCACCTACGGGACAGGGGGCGGAAAACTGTTTTTT. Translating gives CASSTYGTGGGKLFF.

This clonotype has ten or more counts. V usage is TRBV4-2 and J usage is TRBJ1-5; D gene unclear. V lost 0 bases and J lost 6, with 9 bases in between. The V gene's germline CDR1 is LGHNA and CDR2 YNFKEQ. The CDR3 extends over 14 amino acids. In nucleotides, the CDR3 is TGTGCCAGCAGCCAAGACGTGGACGGTCAGCCCCAGCATTTT. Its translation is CASSQDVDGQPQHF.

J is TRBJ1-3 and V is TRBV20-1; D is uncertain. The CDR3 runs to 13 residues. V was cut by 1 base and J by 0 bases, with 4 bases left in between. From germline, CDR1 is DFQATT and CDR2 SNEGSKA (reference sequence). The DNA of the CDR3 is TGCAGTGCTAGAGCGCCCTCTGGAAACACCATATATTTT. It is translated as CSARAPSGNTIYF.

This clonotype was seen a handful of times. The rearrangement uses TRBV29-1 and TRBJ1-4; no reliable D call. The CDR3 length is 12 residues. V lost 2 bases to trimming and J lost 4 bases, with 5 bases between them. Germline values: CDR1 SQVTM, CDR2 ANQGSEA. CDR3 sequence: CSVETGNEKLFF. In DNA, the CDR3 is TGCAGCGTTGAAACGGGTAATGAAAAACTGTTTTTT.

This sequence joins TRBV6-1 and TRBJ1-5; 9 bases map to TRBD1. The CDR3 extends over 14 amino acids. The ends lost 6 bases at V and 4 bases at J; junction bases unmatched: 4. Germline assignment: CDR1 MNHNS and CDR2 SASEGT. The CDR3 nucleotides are TGTGCCAGCAGGACGGGACAGGGAAATCAGCCCCAGCATTTT. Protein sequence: CASRTGQGNQPQHF.

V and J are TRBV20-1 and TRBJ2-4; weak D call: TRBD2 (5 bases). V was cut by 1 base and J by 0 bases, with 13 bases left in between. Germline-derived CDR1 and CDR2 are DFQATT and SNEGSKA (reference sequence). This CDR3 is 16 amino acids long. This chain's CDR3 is CSARAPKGVAKNIQYF. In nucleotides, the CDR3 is TGCAGTGCTAGAGCGCCAAAGGGAGTAGCCAAAAACATTCAGTACTTC.

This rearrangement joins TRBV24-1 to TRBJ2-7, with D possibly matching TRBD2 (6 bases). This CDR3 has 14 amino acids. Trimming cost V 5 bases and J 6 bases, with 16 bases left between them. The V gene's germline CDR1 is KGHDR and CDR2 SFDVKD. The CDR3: CATSVGGAPSEQYF. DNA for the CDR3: TGTGCCACCAGTGTCGGCGGGGCCCCTAGCGAGCAGTACTTC.

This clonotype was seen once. In nucleotides, the CDR3 is TGCAGTGCTAGGTATCTCTACGAGCAGTACTTC. Its protein is CSARYLYEQYF. V gene TRBV20-1 combines with J gene TRBJ2-5; D remains ambiguous. The J call may be faulty, since TRBJ2-7 better matches the DNA end. The CDR3 has 11 amino acids. Germline V lookup: CDR1 DFQATT, CDR2 SNEGSKA (reference sequence).

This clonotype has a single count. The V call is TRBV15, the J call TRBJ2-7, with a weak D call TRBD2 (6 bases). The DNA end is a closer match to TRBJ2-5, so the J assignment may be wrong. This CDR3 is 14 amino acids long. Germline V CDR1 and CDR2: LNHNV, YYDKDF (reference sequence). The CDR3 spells CATSSGLAPGTQYF. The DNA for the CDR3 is TGTGCCACCAGCAGTGGTCTAGCGCCGGGGACCCAGTACTTC.

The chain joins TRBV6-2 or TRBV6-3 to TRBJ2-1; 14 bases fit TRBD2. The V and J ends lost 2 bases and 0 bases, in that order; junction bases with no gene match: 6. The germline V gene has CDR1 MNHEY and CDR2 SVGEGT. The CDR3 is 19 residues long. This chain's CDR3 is CASSYAGLAGGNSYNEQFF. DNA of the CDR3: TGTGCCAGCAGTTACGCCGGACTAGCGGGGGGTAACTCCTACAATGAGCAGTTCTTC.